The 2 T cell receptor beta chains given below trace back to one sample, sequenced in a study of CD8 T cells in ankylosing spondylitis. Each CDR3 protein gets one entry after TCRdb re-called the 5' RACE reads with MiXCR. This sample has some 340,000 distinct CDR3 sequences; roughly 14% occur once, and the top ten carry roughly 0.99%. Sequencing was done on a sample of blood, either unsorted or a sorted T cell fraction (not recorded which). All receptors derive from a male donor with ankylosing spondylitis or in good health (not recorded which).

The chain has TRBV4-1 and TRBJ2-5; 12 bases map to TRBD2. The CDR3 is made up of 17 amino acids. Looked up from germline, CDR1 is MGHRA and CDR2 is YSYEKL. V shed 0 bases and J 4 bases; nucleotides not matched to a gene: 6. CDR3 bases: TGCGCCAGCAGCCAAGATCCGACTAGCGGGAGAAGAGAGACCCAGTACTTC. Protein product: CASSQDPTSGRRETQYF.

The CDR3 nucleotides are TGTGCCAGCAGCCGGTTCACAGATACGCAGTATTTT. This encodes CASSRFTDTQYF. This chain links TRBV3-1 with TRBJ2-3; no definite D call. CDR1 and CDR2 (germline): LGHDT, YNNKEL (reference sequence). The ends were cut back, 4 bases at V and 2 bases at J, with 4 bases in the middle. The CDR3 is 12 residues long.